A selection of T cell receptor beta chains follows, all from one sample in a study of T cell responses to AZD1222 COVID-19 vaccine. The assay was immunoSEQ multiplex PCR, and TCRdb's table has in-frame clones only and misses some. The sample shows approximately 150,000 clones, approximately 89% of them seen only once. This specimen consisted of peripheral blood, obtained on day 0 of AZD1222 vaccination. The receptors were sampled from an adult in good health. CDR3s include the opening cysteine and the closing phenylalanine or tryptophan. The D gene is left open where the match is weak. The listing skips clone size in some rows; elsewhere it reads once, few, many or a size class.

DNA,CDR3,J,size,V,D
TGTGCCAGCAGTTACCACAGGGTATCTGAAGCTTTCTTT,CASSYHRVSEAFF,TRBJ1-1,.,TRBV12-3/TRBV12-4,.
TGTGCCAGCCGTGATTCGGCTTCCCACGAGCAGTACTTC,CASRDSASHEQYF,TRBJ2-7,.,TRBV28,.
TGTGCCAGCAGTCTGCTCCCTAACAGGGAAGGTACCTATGGCTACACCTTC,CASSLLPNREGTYGYTF,TRBJ1-2,.,TRBV27,.
TGTGCCAGCAGCAAAAAAAGGGCCCCCTACAATGAGCAGTTCTTC,CASSKKRAPYNEQFF,TRBJ2-1,.,TRBV21-1,.
TGTGCCAGCAGCTTAGAGTGGATTGGGCGGAACCCCAACGAGGAGACCCAGTACTTC,CASSLEWIGRNPNEETQYF,TRBJ2-5,.,TRBV7-2,.
TGTGCCAGCGCCGGGCCCCACGAGCAGTACTTC,CASAGPHEQYF,TRBJ2-7,few,TRBV6-5,.
TGTGCCAGCAGCCTCCTGAGACTAGCCTTACCCCCGGGGGATGAGCAGTTCTTC,CASSLLRLALPPGDEQFF,TRBJ2-1,.,TRBV28,TRBD2
TGTGCCAGCAGTTACGATGGCTCTGGGGCCAACGTCCTGACTTTC,CASSYDGSGANVLTF,TRBJ2-6,.,TRBV28,.
TGCGCCAGCAGCCCGGACAGGGGAGCAACTAATGAAAAACTGTTTTTT,CASSPDRGATNEKLFF,TRBJ1-4,few,TRBV5-1,TRBD1
TGTGCCAGTGGGTCACCCCACCAAGAGACCCAGTACTTC,CASGSPHQETQYF,TRBJ2-5,.,TRBV19,.
TGCGCCAGCAGCTTGGTCCCCACAGATACGCAGTATTTT,CASSLVPTDTQYF,TRBJ2-3,.,TRBV5-1,.
TGTGCCAGCAGCTTGGGTTCAGCGGTAGCCTACAATGAGCAGTTCTTC,CASSLGSAVAYNEQFF,TRBJ2-1,.,TRBV5-4,.
TGTGCCAGCAGCGTAGAAGCGGGGGGCACAGATACGCAGTATTTT,CASSVEAGGTDTQYF,TRBJ2-3,.,TRBV9,TRBD2
TGTGCCAGCAGCTTAGTTCAGGAGTCCTACGAGCAGTACTTC,CASSLVQESYEQYF,TRBJ2-7,.,TRBV11-2,.
TGTGCCAGCAGTCCGTCTGGGACAGAATACAATGAGCAGTTCTTC,CASSPSGTEYNEQFF,TRBJ2-1,.,TRBV2,TRBD1
TGCGCCAGCAGTTGGGGGGGTCTAGGAGATGGTAGCAATCAGCCCCAGCATTTT,CASSWGGLGDGSNQPQHF,TRBJ1-5,few,TRBV5-1,.
TGTGCCAGCAGTTTACTCGGGTCCGGGGGGGAGGAAAAACTGTTTTTT,CASSLLGSGGEEKLFF,TRBJ1-4,.,TRBV6-5,.
TGTGCCAGCAGCCCTCGGACAGCCTACGAGCAGTACTTC,CASSPRTAYEQYF,TRBJ2-7,.,TRBV7-9,.
TGTGCCATCAGGGGGGGTGGCGAGCAGTACTTC,CAIRGGGEQYF,TRBJ2-7,.,TRBV10-3,.
TGTGCCTCGCAGGGCAACACTGAAGCTTTCTTT,CASQGNTEAFF,TRBJ1-1,.,TRBV30,.
TGTGCCAGCAGCGCTATAGCGGGAGAGTACAATGAGCAGTTCTTC,CASSAIAGEYNEQFF,TRBJ2-1,.,TRBV11-2,TRBD2
TGTGCCAGCAGTTACTTTGCGAACACTGAAGCTTTCTTT,CASSYFANTEAFF,TRBJ1-1,.,TRBV6-2/TRBV6-3,.
TGTGCCAGCAGTGCTGCGGGAGGGCCTGGCACAGATACGCAGTATTTT,CASSAAGGPGTDTQYF,TRBJ2-3,.,TRBV2,TRBD2
TGTGCCAGCAGCTTTGGGCTAGCGGGAGATACGCAGTATTTT,CASSFGLAGDTQYF,TRBJ2-3,once,TRBV7-9,TRBD2
TGCAGCGTCGCAAGGGGGTCTGAAGCTTTCTTT,CSVARGSEAFF,TRBJ1-1,many,TRBV29-1,.
TGTGCCACCTTACCGGACAGGGGATACGAGCAGTACTTC,CATLPDRGYEQYF,TRBJ2-7,.,TRBV19,TRBD1
TGTGCCAGCAGCTTCTGGTACAATGAGCAGTTCTTC,CASSFWYNEQFF,TRBJ2-1,medium-sized,TRBV7-9,.
TGTGCCAGCAGCCAAGTGCTGGGTCCCACTGAAGCTTTCTTT,CASSQVLGPTEAFF,TRBJ1-1,once,TRBV3-1/TRBV3-2,.
TGTGCCAGCAGCCCCTCGACAGGGGGCGGAGAGGGCTACACCTTC,CASSPSTGGGEGYTF,TRBJ1-2,.,TRBV3-1/TRBV3-2,TRBD1
TGTGCCAGCAGCCCGGACAGTAACCAAGAGACCCAGTACTTC,CASSPDSNQETQYF,TRBJ2-5,.,TRBV5-5,.
TGTGCCAGCAGTGCGGGTCTCTACAATGAGCAGTTCTTC,CASSAGLYNEQFF,TRBJ2-1,.,TRBV2,.
TGTGCCAGCAGTGGTGGTCGCCCCTACGAGCAGTACTTC,CASSGGRPYEQYF,TRBJ2-7,.,TRBV2,.
TGTGCCAGCAGCCCCAGGGATGCCACTGAAGCTTTCTTT,CASSPRDATEAFF,TRBJ1-1,.,TRBV7-2,.
TGTGCCAGCAGCTTAGCGTCGACGGAAGGAAATGAGCAGTTCTTC,CASSLASTEGNEQFF,TRBJ2-1,.,TRBV7-9,.
TGTGCCAGCAGTATAACGGGACTAACGAATGAGCAGTTCTTC,CASSITGLTNEQFF,TRBJ2-1,.,TRBV27,TRBD2
TGTGCCAGCAGCCCAAAAACCACTTGGGGAGCGGGGCTGCCTAGCACAGATACGCAGTATTTT,CASSPKTTWGAGLPSTDTQYF,TRBJ2-3,.,TRBV9,TRBD2
TGTGCCAGTAGTTCGACACTGAACACTGAAGCTTTCTTT,CASSSTLNTEAFF,TRBJ1-1,.,TRBV19,.
TGTGCCAGCAGTTACCTATTCGGCTATCAAGCATCCACAGATACGCAGTATTTT,CASSYLFGYQASTDTQYF,TRBJ2-3,.,TRBV6-2/TRBV6-3,.
TGTGCCAGTAGTAACCAGGCGACAGGAACCTACGAGCAGTACTTC,CASSNQATGTYEQYF,TRBJ2-7,once,TRBV19,.
TGCGCCAGCAGCCCGGGACGGACGAACACTGAAGCTTTCTTT,CASSPGRTNTEAFF,TRBJ1-1,once,TRBV5-1,.
TGTGCCAGCAGCCCGAAGAGGTCCGTGAGCACAGATACGCAGTATTTT,CASSPKRSVSTDTQYF,TRBJ2-3,.,TRBV7-2,.
TGTGCCAGCAGTTTGAACAGGGGGCTTGGCTACACCTTC,CASSLNRGLGYTF,TRBJ1-2,few,TRBV28,TRBD1
TGTGCCAGCAGTGAGTCTAGCGAAACAGATACGCAGTATTTT,CASSESSETDTQYF,TRBJ2-3,.,TRBV6-4,.
TGTGCCAGCTCAAGGGACAGGGGGTCCGAGCAGTACTTC,CASSRDRGSEQYF,TRBJ2-7,.,TRBV18,TRBD1
TGTGCCATCAGTGTCTTGCCCTGGACAGCCCGGGACACTGAAGCTTTCTTT,CAISVLPWTARDTEAFF,TRBJ1-1,.,TRBV10-3,.
TGTGCCACCAGTGTACGCAGGGGCGAAAGCTTCCGATACGAGCAGTACTTC,CATSVRRGESFRYEQYF,TRBJ2-7,.,TRBV24-1,.
TGTGCCAGCAGTTTTGGGGGCAATCAGCCCCAGCATTTT,CASSFGGNQPQHF,TRBJ1-5,.,TRBV12-3/TRBV12-4,.
TGTGCCAGTAGTATAGGAGGTGTAGCGGACGGGGAGCAGTTCTTC,CASSIGGVADGEQFF,TRBJ2-1,.,TRBV19,.
TGCGCCAGCAGCCCTCGCGGGAATCGAGAGACCCAGTACTTC,CASSPRGNRETQYF,TRBJ2-5,.,TRBV5-1,.
TGTGCCAGCAGCGTAGACTTTGGTGAGGGCTACACCTTC,CASSVDFGEGYTF,TRBJ1-2,.,TRBV9,.
TGTGCCAGCAGTGAAAGAGGCAGTAGCTACACCTTC,CASSERGSSYTF,TRBJ1-2,.,TRBV2,.
TGCGCCAGCAGCTTTTGGGGGCAGGGGGAATCCTACGAGCAGTACTTC,CASSFWGQGESYEQYF,TRBJ2-7,.,TRBV5-1,TRBD1
TGTGCCTGGAAATGGATCGATACGCAGTATTTT,CAWKWIDTQYF,TRBJ2-3,.,TRBV30,.
TGTGCCGCACAAGATACCCCTGGGGAGCTGTTTTTT,CAAQDTPGELFF,TRBJ2-2,.,TRBV6-4,.
TGTGCCAGCAGCTTAAGGGGAGGGGGTTTGGAAGAGCAGTACTTC,CASSLRGGGLEEQYF,TRBJ2-7,.,TRBV11-3,.
TGTGCCAGCAAAATTTATCCGGGGATGAACACTGAAGCTTTCTTT,CASKIYPGMNTEAFF,TRBJ1-1,once,TRBV2,.
TGTGCCAGCAGCTTGAGCGACAGGGGATTTCGGGGGAAGAATGAGCAGTTCTTC,CASSLSDRGFRGKNEQFF,TRBJ2-1,once,TRBV7-9,TRBD1